Listed below are T cell receptor beta chains from one sample, sequenced in a study of monozygotic twins with inflammatory bowel disease. TCRdb re-called the 5' RACE reads; every CDR3 protein appears as one record, without DNA. The sample features 310,000 or so distinct CDR3 sequences, with 2% in its top ten. Material for sequencing was blood. These receptors originate from a human donor with ulcerative colitis or Crohn's disease, or a healthy co-twin of an affected twin (not recorded which). The CDR3 runs from the conserved cysteine through the conserved F or W. Fields, in order: J gene, V gene, CDR3 protein.

J: TRBJ2-3
V: TRBV11-2
CDR3: CASSSGAGSGTFKRNTQYF

J: TRBJ1-5
V: TRBV27
CDR3: CASSLRDGRNQPQHF

J: TRBJ1-6
V: TRBV12-3/TRBV12-4
CDR3: CAPRRGPNESPLHF

J: TRBJ2-1
V: TRBV12-3/TRBV12-4
CDR3: CASSPNTGNSYNEQFF

J: TRBJ1-2
V: TRBV5-1
CDR3: CASHEPLVYGYTF

J: TRBJ1-5
V: TRBV19
CDR3: CASTSDRVVQPQHF

J: TRBJ2-1
V: TRBV6-5
CDR3: CASSYSPAGTYNEQFF

J: TRBJ1-5
V: TRBV12-3/TRBV12-4
CDR3: CASSSPGRGNQPQHF

J: TRBJ1-2
V: TRBV10-3
CDR3: CAISGTGADGYTF

J: TRBJ1-2
V: TRBV2
CDR3: CASSEESYGYTF

J: TRBJ2-1
V: TRBV30
CDR3: CAWTMGVNEQFF

J: TRBJ2-7
V: TRBV4-1
CDR3: CASSQALAPLYEQYF

J: TRBJ2-1
V: TRBV29-1
CDR3: CSVSGFGFRGNEQFF

J: TRBJ2-1
V: TRBV20-1
CDR3: CSAPAGGLYNEQFF

J: TRBJ2-6
V: TRBV2
CDR3: CASIFRGLSGANVLTF

J: TRBJ1-4
V: TRBV15
CDR3: CATRGDRGQTEKLFF

J: TRBJ1-1
V: TRBV6-1
CDR3: CASRGNTEAFF

J: TRBJ2-3
V: TRBV15
CDR3: CATSARKGGADTQYF

J: TRBJ2-3
V: TRBV6-6
CDR3: CASFSGKNTDTQYF

J: TRBJ1-5
V: TRBV4-1
CDR3: CASSPDRTRGQPQHF

J: TRBJ1-1
V: TRBV7-9
CDR3: CASTVRPGEAFF

J: TRBJ2-3
V: TRBV4-3
CDR3: CASSQDLPDSDTQYF

J: TRBJ1-2
V: TRBV5-1
CDR3: CASSLAPGENYGYTF

J: TRBJ2-7
V: TRBV28
CDR3: CASSNRGKRYEQYF

J: TRBJ2-1
V: TRBV4-3
CDR3: CASSQDPPSPPDPKAQFF

J: TRBJ2-1
V: TRBV13
CDR3: CASSGLGGLAGRYEQFF

J: TRBJ2-2
V: TRBV7-2
CDR3: CASSFGTGRKTGELFF

J: TRBJ2-3
V: TRBV5-1
CDR3: CASSSLQGGYWGQSDTQYF

J: TRBJ2-1
V: TRBV4-2
CDR3: CASSQEGGGYNEQFF

J: TRBJ1-1
V: TRBV19
CDR3: CASSTHRGKYTEAFF

J: TRBJ2-7
V: TRBV12-3/TRBV12-4
CDR3: CASSRDPDRAYEQYF

J: TRBJ2-7
V: TRBV20-1
CDR3: CSARDLGSFYEQYF

J: TRBJ2-1
V: TRBV12-3/TRBV12-4
CDR3: CASSHTLAGGHNEQFF

J: TRBJ1-2
V: TRBV6-1
CDR3: CASTAHSVGRTNYGYTF

J: TRBJ1-2
V: TRBV19
CDR3: CATLDGGTSYGYTF

J: TRBJ1-1
V: TRBV5-4
CDR3: CASRRTGLNTEAFF

J: TRBJ2-3
V: TRBV5-1
CDR3: CASSLLSLAGSDTQYF

J: TRBJ2-3
V: TRBV5-6
CDR3: CASSIGSTSTDTQYF

J: TRBJ1-4
V: TRBV20-1
CDR3: CSARLSRTNEKLFF

J: TRBJ2-1
V: TRBV5-4
CDR3: CASQTGGEFLGNEQFF

J: TRBJ1-2
V: TRBV12-3/TRBV12-4
CDR3: CASSQNSLYGYTF

J: TRBJ2-7
V: TRBV20-1
CDR3: CSARVDTTYEQYF

J: TRBJ2-5
V: TRBV3-1
CDR3: CASSHLWGETQYF

J: TRBJ2-7
V: TRBV5-6
CDR3: CASSSGYAYEQYF

J: TRBJ2-7
V: TRBV27
CDR3: CASSPLAGTGFDEQYF

J: TRBJ2-1
V: TRBV5-6
CDR3: CASSLGGGTYNNEQFF

J: TRBJ2-7
V: TRBV15
CDR3: CATSRDVGYGQYF

J: TRBJ2-7
V: TRBV2
CDR3: CASGASLAALSYEQYF

J: TRBJ1-2
V: TRBV20-1
CDR3: CSARVFLGYGYTF

J: TRBJ2-5
V: TRBV2
CDR3: CASSLPFGGRETQYF

J: TRBJ2-5
V: TRBV5-1
CDR3: CASNPTKRGQERETQYF

J: TRBJ2-1
V: TRBV7-9
CDR3: CASGLTSGGNEQFF

J: TRBJ2-1
V: TRBV7-8
CDR3: CASSPPGLDYDEQFF

J: TRBJ2-1
V: TRBV7-9
CDR3: CASSLGGHYEQFF

J: TRBJ1-5
V: TRBV19
CDR3: CASSVTGGAGYQPQHF